The clone carrying this TCR beta chain was counted ten times or more. Primers used in a second PCR of about 7 to 11 cycles were a sample-barcoded 5' primer and a J-beta primer mix. Samples each returned at least 3 million CDR3-containing paired-end reads. TCRdb reanalysed the 5' RACE reads using MiXCR and keeps one entry per CDR3 protein. The repertoire holds about 500,000 distinct CDR3 sequences, with 24% as singletons. This record belongs to a study of blood T cells in healthy people across ages. Trimming pared 7 bases from V and 5 bases from J, leaving 12 bases between. The CDR3 extends over 11 amino acids. Germline lookup yields CDR1 SQVTM and CDR2 ANQGSEA. The data also belong to a second study, concerning T cells of mothers and their children.

The rearrangement joins TRBV29-1 to TRBJ2-7, with a tentative D call TRBD2 (6 bases). This TCR was sampled from a boy aged 5-17 years in good health. The sequencing sample was made of blood. CDR3 nucleotide sequence: TGCAGCGCGGAGGGTTCCAACGAGCAGTACTTC. This encodes CSAEGSNEQYF.